This T cell receptor beta chain came from a study of T cell responses to AZD1222 COVID-19 vaccine. Here immunoSEQ multiplex PCR was the method, and the copy in TCRdb shows in-frame clones only, minus some. The sample consists of about 94,000 clones, about 85% of them appearing once. V lost 6 bases, J lost 3 bases, and 9 bases lay in between. The CDR3 runs 13 residues. Germline CDR1 KGHSH, CDR2 LQKENI. This clone has only one observation. The chain has TRBV18 and TRBJ1-3; D is unresolved. The source is an adult who received the AZD1222 COVID-19 vaccine. Here the sequenced sample was peripheral blood, taken 28 days after the second AZD1222 dose. In DNA form, the CDR3 reads TGTGCCAGCTCGACCACGGATGGAAACACCATATATTTT. Protein: CASSTTDGNTIYF.